This TCR beta chain appears in the sequencing data of a study of breast tumors, draining lymph nodes, adjacent tissues. There are many counts of this clonotype. With V trimmed by 2 bases and J by 5 bases, 5 bases remained unmatched. The CDR3 has 14 residues. Germline values: CDR1 DFQATT, CDR2 SNEGSKA (reference sequence). TCRdb reprocessed the multiplex PCR reads with MiXCR, giving one entry per CDR3 protein. This sample yields approximately 230,000 distinct CDR3 sequences, of which 34% are seen a single time; approximately 4% belongs to the top ten. The lymph nodes were axillary draining lymph nodes from breast cancer patients.

Sequenced input: axillary lymph node tissue. The receptor was isolated from a female donor with breast cancer. Some clones in this sample may be carry-over from other donors' samples. V gene TRBV20-1 combines with J gene TRBJ2-7; 11 bases fit TRBD2. The chain's CDR3 is CSARSASGRNEQYF. The DNA of the CDR3 is TGCAGTGCTAGATCGGCTAGCGGGAGGAACGAGCAGTACTTC.